This T cell receptor (beta chain) was recorded in a study of CXCR3-negative and CXCR3-positive naive CD8 T cells. The CDR3 is 13 amino acids. Germline V gene lookup returns CDR1 SGDLS and CDR2 YYNGEE. Notes on the study in general: Post-cryopreservation CXCR3 expression was partly diminished, and the bulk of assays employed fresh PBMCs. More hydrophobic TRB CDR3s were found in CXCR3-positive naive cells than in CXCR3-negative naive cells.

Libraries of TRB cDNA were made by 5' RACE and carried UMIs. Reprocessing the 5' RACE reads, TCRdb reports a single entry for every CDR3 protein and omits DNA. The sample data list 150,000 to 180,000 distinct CDR3 sequences. A remark on this clonotype: Its target is unknown.

The TCR was taken from a human donor in good health. Some clones in this sample may be carry-over from other donors' samples. The gene calls are TRBV9 and TRBJ1-2; checking the TCRdb D call of TRBD1 is not possible without DNA. Sequencing was carried out using naive CXCR3+ CD8+ T cells from blood. Subset denoted: CD45RO-CCR7+CD27+CD95- naive CD8+ T cells expressing CXCR3 (TNR3+). The CDR3 protein is CASRGDGHYGYTF.